This T cell receptor beta chain was obtained from a study of CD8+ T cells in alopecia areata. Across the study: Patients received oral tofacitinib, 5 to 10 mg twice daily, for moderate-to-severe alopecia areata.

The V gene lost 1 base and the J gene lost 8 bases, with 23 bases spanning the gap. Germline CDR1 SGHVS, CDR2 FNYEAQ. There are 17 residues in the CDR3. Study-wide results and limits: Clonality exceeded that of normal scalp in lesional scalp, most notably in alopecia totalis/universalis. Against the mouse data, patients shared TCRs less clearly, possibly for HLA reasons. Tofacitinib significantly reduced both scalp clonality and expanded CD8+ clones among the top 100.

Following RNA extraction, reverse transcription yielded cDNA that acted as the sequencing template. Produced via immunoSEQ multiplex PCR; TCRdb's table is partial and in-frame only. The top ten hold 8% to 9% of the sample, which has under 20,000 clones, around three fifths seen once. Of note for this clone: Its antigen is as yet unknown.

Treatment: oral pan-JAK inhibitor, 5-10 mg twice daily. Peripheral blood and lesional scalp punch biopsies came from alopecia areata patients. This material consisted of skin, taken at week 4, from a patient treated with tofacitinib. The chain is built from TRBV7-6 and TRBJ1-1, with a weak D call TRBD1 (6 bases). The receptor was derived from a human donor with alopecia areata. The DNA for the CDR3 is TGTGCCAGCAGCTTAGTTAGTCATCGGGACACTCGATTCGAAGCTTTCTTT. Translation gives CASSLVSHRDTRFEAFF.